These 4 T cell receptor beta chains originate from one sample sequenced in a study of blood T cell repertoires in COVID-19. This table comes from immunoSEQ multiplex PCR, and its TCRdb copy is limited to in-frame clones, with some not included. Here the sample spans roughly 300,000 clones, about 93% being singletons. The specimen was peripheral blood. The source is a young woman with COVID-19, enrolled during active disease.

The J gene is TRBJ2-2, the V gene TRBV10-3, with 9 bases that match TRBD2. The CDR3 has 18 amino acids. The ends lost 7 bases at V and 0 bases at J; junction bases unmatched: 12. The V gene's germline CDR1 is ENHRY and CDR2 SYGVKD. The CDR3 DNA is TGTGCCATCACTGCGGGAGGGCCAGCAAACGCGAACACCGGGGAGCTGTTTTTT. It encodes CAITAGGPANANTGELFF.

This chain links TRBV7-9 with TRBJ2-5; D is perhaps TRBD1 (5 bases). V was trimmed by 7 bases and J by 1 base, leaving 10 bases between them. The CDR3 consists of 13 residues. Germline V lookup: CDR1 SEHNR, CDR2 FQNEAQ (reference sequence). DNA for the CDR3: TGTGCCAGCAAATTAGGGGCCCAAGAGACCCAGTACTTC. Encoded protein: CASKLGAQETQYF.

This sequence joins TRBV5-1 and TRBJ2-7; 9 nucleotides align to TRBD2. The germline gives CDR1 SGHRS, CDR2 YFSETQ. This CDR3 contains 14 residues. The trim removed 4 bases at V and 3 bases at J, leaving 5 bases unmatched. CDR3 nucleotides: TGCGCCAGCAGCCCGGTAGCGGGAGTCTACGAGCAGTACTTC. Its translation is CASSPVAGVYEQYF.

V is TRBV28 and J is TRBJ1-1, with D possibly matching TRBD1 (5 bases). The germline V and J ends were trimmed by 3 bases and 7 bases, with 12 bases remaining between them. CDR1 is MDHEN, CDR2 SYDVKM, per germline. This CDR3 has 13 amino acids. CDR3 sequence reads: CASSLASGREAFF. As DNA, the CDR3 is TGTGCCAGCAGTTTGGCGTCAGGGCGTGAAGCTTTCTTT.